This T cell receptor (beta chain) was captured in a study of blood T cell repertoires in COVID-19. Background on the study: PBMCs, B-cell-depleted T cells, or T cells provided the cDNA or gDNA that made up the material.

Recovered participants had two consecutive negative NP/OP PCR tests, healthcare professional clearance, or symptom resolution. Sequenced by immunoSEQ multiplex PCR; TCRdb stores in-frame clones only, minus some. The sample yields roughly 200,000 clones, 85% seen once. Germline loops: CDR1 SEHNR, CDR2 FQNEAQ (reference sequence). V was pared by 2 bases and J by 0 bases, with 11 bases between. This CDR3 spans 16 amino acids. Material: PBMCs or T cells enriched from blood (not recorded which). The clonotype was recovered from a man aged 40-49 years who had recovered from COVID-19. This chain connects TRBV7-9 to TRBJ1-5; D not resolved. CDR3 coding DNA: TGTGCCAGCAGCTTATCGGGGAGGGATAGCAATCAGCCCCAGCATTTT. Its translation is CASSLSGRDSNQPQHF.